What follows are 29 T cell receptor beta chains derived from one specimen sequenced in a study of cytomegalovirus exposure and HLA in healthy donors. Amplification used 60 Vbeta primers and 13 Jbeta primers. Clones were sequenced by immunoSEQ multiplex PCR, and TCRdb holds only the in-frame ones, with some missing. The sample records some 120,000 clones, roughly 8.6% being singletons. The sequenced sample consisted of PBMCs. The receptors here all came from a woman in her thirties or forties in good health and CMV-seropositive.

This clone was detected only a few times. This chain uses TRBV25-1 with TRBJ2-5; TRBD1 matches 9 bases. The J call may not be correct, given that the DNA end is closer to TRBJ2-7. CDR3 size: 13 residues. Germline CDR1 reads MGHDK; CDR2 reads SYGVNS. CDR3 residues: CGSQGALSYEQYF. In DNA, the CDR3 is TGTGGCTCACAGGGGGCTCTCTCCTACGAGCAGTACTTC.

CDR3 nucleotides: TGTGCCAGCAGTTTCGCGGGAGGACCGGCCGAGCAGTACTTC. It codes for CASSFAGGPAEQYF. V and J are TRBV25-1 and TRBJ2-7, with TRBD2 identical over 8 bases. There are 14 residues in the CDR3. The germline V gene encodes CDR1 MGHDK and CDR2 SYGVNS. J gave up 6 bases and V 5 bases, and 9 bases lay outside the gene matches.

The V gene is TRBV10-2, the J gene TRBJ2-1; maybe TRBD2 (6 bases). The CDR3 covers 16 residues. Germline CDR1 WSHSY, CDR2 SAAADI. V lost 0 bases, J lost 3 bases, and 12 bases lay in between. CDR3 sequence reads: CASSESGGAHYNEQFF. CDR3 DNA: TGCGCCAGCAGTGAGTCGGGCGGGGCCCACTACAATGAGCAGTTCTTC.

V is TRBV5-1 and J is TRBJ2-7, with D maybe TRBD2 (7 bases). This CDR3 contains 15 residues. Per germline, CDR1 SGHRS and CDR2 YFSETQ. Deletions cut 4 bases from V and 2 bases from J, with 16 bases between. The CDR3 DNA sequence: TGCGCCAGCAGCCCCCAGCGGGACACCACCTACGAGCAGTACTTC. Residues: CASSPQRDTTYEQYF.

This clone has more than one count but fewer than ten. This chain joins TRBV10-2 and TRBJ2-1; D possibly corresponds to TRBD2 (5 bases). The CDR3 is made up of 13 amino acids. The germline CDR1 and CDR2 sequences are WSHSY and SAAADI. Trimming cost V 8 bases and J 3 bases, with 11 bases left between them. CDR3 sequence: CASLRGDYNEQFF. CDR3 sequence (DNA): TGCGCCAGCTTACGGGGAGACTACAATGAGCAGTTCTTC.

This clone was counted only a few times. The chain combines TRBV28 with TRBJ1-3, with D unclear. The V end lost 2 bases, the J end lost 4 bases, and 21 bases lay between the germline ends. In germline, CDR1 is MDHEN, CDR2 SYDVKM. The CDR3 extends over 18 amino acids. CDR3 in DNA: TGTGCCAGCAGTTTAACCCACGATTGGGCCCTTCGCGGAAACACCATATATTTT. Its translation is CASSLTHDWALRGNTIYF.

This clone turned up a few times. V and J are TRBV5-1 and TRBJ2-1; D is possibly TRBD2 (5 bases). Germline CDR1 is SGHRS and CDR2 is YFSETQ. There are 15 residues in the CDR3. The germline V and J ends were trimmed by 4 bases and 0 bases, with 11 bases remaining between them. In nucleotides, the CDR3 is TGCGCCAGCAGCGACGACGGGATCTCCTACAATGAGCAGTTCTTC. It encodes CASSDDGISYNEQFF.

This clone occurred a few times. The chain carries TRBV7-7 and TRBJ2-7; TRBD1 matches 7 bases. CDR3 size: 14 residues. Germline CDR1 SSHAT, CDR2 FNYEAQ (reference sequence). With V trimmed by 3 bases and J by 0 bases, 2 bases remained unmatched. The CDR3 sequence is CASSLDRTSYEQYF. The CDR3, as DNA: TGTGCCAGCAGCTTGGACAGGACCTCCTACGAGCAGTACTTC.

The V and J genes are TRBV6-6 and TRBJ1-2; D is perhaps TRBD1 (5 bases). The CDR3 sequence is 15 residues long. V was cut by 6 bases and J by 1 base, with 15 bases left in between. Germline values: CDR1 MNHNY, CDR2 SVGAGI (reference sequence). In DNA, the CDR3 is TGTGCCAGCAGCACCATCCGGGGGGATAACTATGGCTACACCTTC. It specifies CASSTIRGDNYGYTF.

This clone was counted between two and nine times. This chain joins TRBV5-1 and TRBJ1-2; the D is unclear. Germline-derived CDR1 and CDR2 are SGHRS and YFSETQ. The CDR3 is 14 residues long. Trimming removed 4 bases from V and 2 bases from J, with 12 bases in between. The CDR3 reads CASSVATTNYGYTF. The CDR3 nucleotides are TGCGCCAGCAGCGTAGCCACCACGAACTATGGCTACACCTTC.

The chain recombines TRBV29-1 with TRBJ1-1; D possibly corresponds to TRBD1 (5 bases). This CDR3 spans 14 amino acids. Germline V gene data show CDR1 as SQVTM and CDR2 as ANQGSEA. Trimming removed 6 bases from V and 0 bases from J, with 14 bases in between. The CDR3 DNA reads as TGCAGCGTAGTAGACGGGGGGTTGAACACTGAAGCTTTCTTT. Translation gives CSVVDGGLNTEAFF.

The gene calls are TRBV6-1 and TRBJ1-1; 7 bases agree with TRBD1. With V trimmed by 6 bases and J by 4 bases, 11 bases remained unmatched. The CDR3 runs 15 residues. CDR1 and CDR2 from the germline V gene are MNHNS and SASEGT. The CDR3 loop reads CASSALGQGVTEAFF. CDR3 DNA: TGTGCCAGCAGCGCTTTGGGGCAGGGGGTCACTGAAGCTTTCTTT.

This clone turned up a few times. The chain links TRBV6-6 to TRBJ2-4; 7 bases agree with TRBD1. Germline CDR1 and CDR2: MNHNY and SVGAGI (reference sequence). The V segment lost 7 bases and the J segment 1 base; nucleotides outside the gene matches: 7. There are 15 residues in the CDR3. The CDR3 loop reads CASNPGTAAKNIQYF. The CDR3, as DNA: TGTGCCAGCAATCCCGGGACAGCCGCCAAAAACATTCAGTACTTC.

This chain connects TRBV6-5 to TRBJ1-2, with D unresolved. Per the germline V gene, CDR1 is MNHEY and CDR2 is SVGAGI. The CDR3 is 16 amino acids. V was trimmed by 4 bases and J by 5 bases, leaving 20 bases between them. CDR3 bases: TGTGCCAGCAGTTTTGGGAGGGCAAGCGGCGGATATGGCTACACCTTC. It is translated as CASSFGRASGGYGYTF.

This clone has at least ten counts. This rearrangement joins TRBV9 to TRBJ2-7, with D possibly TRBD2 on 6 matching bases. Deletions cut 4 bases from V and 2 bases from J, with 13 bases between. Germline lookup yields CDR1 SGDLS and CDR2 YYNGEE. The CDR3 is 14 residues long. The CDR3 reads CASSSGGSAYEQYF. The CDR3 coding sequence is TGTGCCAGCAGCTCTGGAGGGTCGGCCTACGAGCAGTACTTC.

V is TRBV5-1 and J is TRBJ1-5, with D uncertain. This CDR3 has 13 residues. With 1 base removed from V and 6 bases from J, the gap between germline ends came to 8 bases. Germline V gene lookup returns CDR1 SGHRS and CDR2 YFSETQ. The CDR3 is CASSLTYGQPQHF. In nucleotides, the CDR3 is TGCGCCAGCAGCTTGACATATGGTCAGCCCCAGCATTTT.

The chain recombines TRBV14 with TRBJ2-3; possibly TRBD1 for D (6 bases). The CDR3 spans 16 residues. The V gene's germline CDR1 is SGHDN and CDR2 FVKESK. The V and J ends lost 5 bases and 0 bases respectively, with 15 bases between them. The chain's CDR3 is CASSYRGHSSTDTQYF. CDR3 DNA: TGTGCCAGCAGCTATCGGGGACACTCTAGCACAGATACGCAGTATTTT. Full variable domain (remainder filled in from reference TRBV14 and TRBJ2-3): EAGVTQFPSHSVIEKGQTVTLRCDPISGHDNLYWYRRVMGKEIKFLLHFVKESKQDESGMPNNRFLAERTGGTYSTLKVQPAELEDSGVYFCASSYRGHSSTDTQYFGPGTRLTVL.

The table lists this clone with a few counts. The CDR3 loop is CASSLSGNYNEQFF. The CDR3 DNA reads as TGTGCCAGCAGCTTATCAGGGAATTACAATGAGCAGTTCTTC. This chain links TRBV7-6 with TRBJ2-1; a weak D match, TRBD1 (5 bases). CDR1 is SGHVS and CDR2 is FNYEAQ in the germline V gene. V gave up 2 bases and J gave up 4 bases, with 9 bases separating them. The CDR3 totals 14 residues.

The chain employs TRBV2 and TRBJ1-3; D unresolved. Trimming removed 5 bases from V and 0 bases from J, with 17 bases in between. Per germline, CDR1 SNHLY and CDR2 FYNNEI. The CDR3 spans 17 residues. For the CDR3, the DNA is TGTGCCAGCAGTCGGGAAGGCGGCCGGTTCTCTGGAAACACCATATATTTT. Encoded protein: CASSREGGRFSGNTIYF.

CDR3: CASSQVGANTIYF. The CDR3 nucleotides are TGCGCCAGCAGCCAAGTGGGGGCAAACACCATATATTTT. The chain links TRBV4-1 to TRBJ1-3, with D tentatively TRBD1 (6 bases). CDR1 MGHRA and CDR2 YSYEKL come from the germline V gene. The ends were cut back, 1 base at V and 6 bases at J, with 7 bases in the middle. The CDR3 spans 13 residues.

Turning to this clone: A far larger clone is one nucleotide away, so this likely arose from a read error. The CDR3 does not close with the conserved phenylalanine or tryptophan, likely indicating a read error. The chain uses TRBV2 and TRBJ1-4, with 7 bases lining up with TRBD1. V was pared by 7 bases and J by 4 bases, with 3 bases of the junction left unmatched. The V gene's germline CDR1 is SNHLY and CDR2 FYNNEI. The CDR3 has 13 amino acids. In nucleotides, the CDR3 is TGTGCCAGCAATAACAGGGGTAATGAAAAACTGTTTTTG. Its protein is CASNNRGNEKLFL.

V gene TRBV10-2 combines with J gene TRBJ1-1; 9 positions agree with TRBD1. The CDR3 totals 15 residues. The J segment lost 2 bases and the V segment lost 7 bases, leaving 8 bases of the junction unmatched. Germline V CDR1 and CDR2: WSHSY, SAAADI. CDR3 coding DNA: TGCGCCAGCAAATTACAGGGGGCCCTAAACACTGAAGCTTTCTTT. This encodes CASKLQGALNTEAFF.

This clone appeared a few times. This chain links TRBV15 with TRBJ2-7, with D possibly TRBD1 on 5 matching bases. The CDR3 consists of 14 residues. V lost 4 bases and J lost 2, with 12 bases in between. Germline V gene lookup returns CDR1 LNHNV and CDR2 YYDKDF (reference sequence). CDR3 sequence (DNA): TGTGCCACCAGCATTCAGGGATCCACCTACGAGCAGTACTTC. Protein: CATSIQGSTYEQYF.

This clone appeared a few times. V and J are TRBV5-1 and TRBJ2-7, with 11 bases aligning to TRBD1. Trimming removed 4 bases from V and 10 bases from J; junction bases left unmatched: 10. The CDR3 runs to 14 residues. The germline V gene has CDR1 SGHRS and CDR2 YFSETQ. In DNA form, the CDR3 reads TGCGCCAGCAGCCCAGGACAGGGGGCCTCATTCCAGTACTTC. Residues: CASSPGQGASFQYF. The full variable domain, in which reference TRBV5-1 and TRBJ2-7 provide the parts outside the CDR3, is KAGVTQTPRYLIKTRGQQVTLSCSPISGHRSVSWYQQTPGQGLQFLFEYFSETQRNKGNFPGRFSGRQFSNSRSEMNVSTLELGDSALYLCASSPGQGASFQYFGPGTRLTVT.

This clone was recorded a few times. This chain joins TRBV7-9 and TRBJ2-7; D perhaps matches TRBD2 (6 bases). The CDR3 has 13 amino acids. Trimming stripped 6 bases from V and 5 bases from J, with 14 bases between. Germline CDR1 is SEHNR and CDR2 is FQNEAQ (reference sequence). The CDR3 coding sequence is TGTGCCAGCAGTCCTGGAGGGCTTGACGAGCAGTACTTC. This codes for CASSPGGLDEQYF.

This clone was seen only a few times. The CDR3 loop reads CASSPIGYSLNTEAFF. Here the CDR3 DNA reads TGTGCCAGCAGCCCGATTGGGTACAGTTTGAACACTGAAGCTTTCTTT. The rearrangement joins TRBV7-9 to TRBJ1-1, with D hard to call. Germline V gene data show CDR1 as SEHNR and CDR2 as FQNEAQ (reference sequence). Trimming left V 5 bases short and J 0 bases short, with 16 bases between. There are 16 residues in the CDR3.

The rearrangement uses TRBV6-7 and TRBJ2-3; D is perhaps TRBD2 (8 bases). TRBV6-7 is identified as an open reading frame with a role that is uncertain. The CDR3 spans 21 residues. Trimming took off 0 bases at V and 11 bases at J, with 36 bases between the two ends. The CDR3 sequence: CASSYSIGTGEAGAAALKQYF. Here the CDR3 DNA reads TGTGCCAGCAGTTACTCTATAGGTACAGGGGAAGCGGGGGCGGCTGCCTTGAAGCAGTATTTT.

In its sample, this clone was seen a few times. Distinct nucleotide sequences in the sample also encode this CDR3. The chain carries TRBV25-1 and TRBJ1-1, with D possibly TRBD1 on 5 matching bases. Germline V lookup: CDR1 MGHDK, CDR2 SYGVNS. Trimming left V 1 base short and J 5 bases short, with 14 bases between. The CDR3 covers 15 residues. CDR3 DNA: TGTGCCAGCAGTGAATCCAACTTGCGGGGGACTGAAGCTTTCTTT. This codes for CASSESNLRGTEAFF.

The chain couples TRBV23-1 to TRBJ1-5, with 10 bases aligning to TRBD1. TRBV23-1 is identified as an open reading frame with a role that is uncertain. This CDR3 is built from 16 residues. J gave up 4 bases and V 8 bases, and 11 bases lay outside the gene matches. For the CDR3, the DNA is TGCGCCAGCGTTACCAGGCAGGGACAGGGGAATCAGCCCCAGCATTTT. This encodes CASVTRQGQGNQPQHF.